These 22 T cell receptor beta chains were all obtained from the same sample, sequenced in a study of cytomegalovirus exposure and HLA in healthy donors. PCR was performed using 60 Vbeta and 13 Jbeta primers. TCRdb's copy holds only in-frame clones and misses some; the assay was immunoSEQ multiplex PCR. The profile covers 150,000 to 200,000 clones, with around three quarters appearing a single time and about 2.2% taken by the ten largest. Sequenced sample: PBMCs. Receptor source: a woman in her fifties or sixties in good health and CMV-seronegative.

The V and J genes are TRBV15 and TRBJ2-7; 14 positions agree with TRBD2. In germline, CDR1 is LNHNV, CDR2 YYDKDF (reference sequence). V shed 1 base and J 0 bases; nucleotides not matched to a gene: 11. This CDR3 is built from 20 residues. The CDR3 here is CATSRGPWGLAGERSYEQYF. In DNA, the CDR3 is TGTGCCACCAGCAGAGGCCCCTGGGGACTAGCGGGAGAACGCTCCTACGAGCAGTACTTC.

The V gene is TRBV7-2, the J gene TRBJ1-4; D ambiguous. Trimming left V 1 base short and J 3 bases short, with 6 bases between. The CDR3 spans 14 residues. Looked up from germline, CDR1 is SGHTA and CDR2 is FQGNSA. CDR3 sequence reads: CASSLVRANEKLFF. The DNA of the CDR3 is TGTGCCAGCAGCTTAGTTCGGGCTAATGAAAAACTGTTTTTT.

V and J are TRBV6-5 and TRBJ2-3, with 9 nucleotides matching TRBD2. The CDR3 runs 15 residues. From germline, CDR1 is MNHEY and CDR2 SVGAGI. The ends lost 5 bases at V and 5 bases at J; junction bases unmatched: 8. The CDR3 is CASSPQGREGDTQYF. The CDR3, as DNA: TGTGCCAGCAGTCCCCAGGGGCGGGAGGGAGATACGCAGTATTTT.

This chain connects TRBV28 to TRBJ2-5; 13 positions agree with TRBD2. The CDR3 extends over 14 amino acids. Germline CDR1 reads MDHEN; CDR2 reads SYDVKM. V dropped 5 bases and J dropped 4; count of bases not matched to a gene: 1. The CDR3 sequence: CASSRTSGRETQYF. For the CDR3, the DNA is TGTGCCAGCAGTAGGACTAGCGGGAGAGAGACCCAGTACTTC.

This clone is a singleton in its sample. The chain is built from TRBV7-9 and TRBJ1-1; 7 positions match TRBD1. The CDR3 loop spans 18 amino acids. Germline assignment: CDR1 SEHNR and CDR2 FQNEAQ (reference sequence). J lost 3 bases, V lost 5 bases, and 18 bases had no gene match. This chain's CDR3 is CASSPLGGPLQGDTEAFF. The CDR3 coding sequence is TGTGCCAGCAGCCCCCTGGGAGGTCCCCTTCAGGGGGACACTGAAGCTTTCTTT.

This clone appeared a single time. V is TRBV11-2 and J is TRBJ2-7; D is perhaps TRBD2 (6 bases). Trimming removed 3 bases from V and 2 bases from J, with 8 bases in between. Germline V CDR1 and CDR2: SGHAT, FQNNGV. CDR3 length equals 13 residues. The CDR3 DNA follows: TGTGCCAGCAGCTTTACGGGAGCCTACGAGCAGTACTTC. This encodes CASSFTGAYEQYF.

The chain couples TRBV7-8 to TRBJ2-7, with TRBD1 as a possible D gene (5 bases). The CDR3 contains 12 residues. The V and J ends lost 1 base and 5 bases respectively, with 6 bases between them. Looked up from germline, CDR1 is SGHVS and CDR2 is FQNEAQ. The CDR3 spells CASSLVGDEQYF. In DNA form, the CDR3 reads TGTGCCAGCAGCTTAGTAGGGGACGAGCAGTACTTC.

V usage is TRBV7-2 and J usage is TRBJ2-7; D gene unclear. V was cut by 3 bases and J by 2 bases, with 11 bases left in between. Germline-derived CDR1 and CDR2 are SGHTA and FQGNSA. CDR3 length: 14 residues. This CDR3 reads CASSFEPNTYEQYF. DNA of the CDR3: TGTGCCAGCAGCTTTGAACCAAACACCTACGAGCAGTACTTC.

The gene calls are TRBV7-9 and TRBJ2-7; the D gene is possibly TRBD1 (5 bases). This CDR3 has 15 amino acids. Germline V gene data show CDR1 as SEHNR and CDR2 as FQNEAQ (reference sequence). With 5 bases removed from V and 2 bases from J, the gap between germline ends came to 16 bases. The CDR3 protein is CASSPWGDVTYEQYF. The CDR3 bases are TGTGCCAGCAGCCCCTGGGGCGACGTCACCTACGAGCAGTACTTC.

The rearrangement joins TRBV29-1 to TRBJ1-2; D gene uncertain. Trimming removed 1 base at V and 3 bases at J, with 15 bases between. Germline V lookup: CDR1 SQVTM, CDR2 ANQGSEA. The CDR3 runs 15 residues. CDR3 loop: CSVEASGPRDYGYTF. In nucleotides, the CDR3 is TGCAGCGTTGAAGCCTCCGGACCGAGGGACTATGGCTACACCTTC.

This clone has more than one count but fewer than ten. The gene calls are TRBV7-2 and TRBJ1-1; a possible D gene is TRBD1 (5 bases). There are 15 residues in the CDR3. The germline CDR1 and CDR2 sequences are SGHTA and FQGNSA. Trimming shortened V by 5 bases and J by 4 bases, and 17 bases separated the two germline ends. Here the CDR3 reads CASSPVGRGITEAFF. CDR3 coding DNA: TGTGCCAGCAGCCCCGTGGGTAGGGGCATCACTGAAGCTTTCTTT. The complete variable domain, with remaining parts taken from reference TRBV7-2 and TRBJ1-1, reads GAGVSQSPSNKVTEKGKDVELRCDPISGHTALYWYRQSLGQGLEFLIYFQGNSAPDKSGLPSDRFSAERTGGSVSTLTIQRTQQEDSAVYLCASSPVGRGITEAFFGQGTRLTVV.

This clone turned up a few times. The V gene is TRBV19, the J gene TRBJ2-5, with D perhaps TRBD1 (6 bases). Germline CDR1 reads LNHDA; CDR2 reads SQIVND (reference sequence). The CDR3 extends over 14 amino acids. Between the trimmed V and J ends, which lost 4 bases and 7 bases, there was a span of 16 bases. The DNA of the CDR3 is TGTGCCAGTAGTACCAACAGGGCCCACTGGACCCAGTACTTC. Its protein product is CASSTNRAHWTQYF.

V and J are TRBV10-3 and TRBJ2-1; 13 nucleotides agree with TRBD2. J lost 7 bases, V lost 10 bases, and 13 bases had no gene match. There are 16 residues in the CDR3. Looked up from germline, CDR1 is ENHRY and CDR2 is SYGVKD. CDR3 sequence: CASGASEGLAGNEQFF. DNA of the CDR3: TGTGCCAGCGGGGCCTCCGAGGGACTAGCGGGAAATGAGCAGTTCTTC.

The rearrangement links TRBV7-3 to TRBJ2-2, with 12 bases that match TRBD2. Germline V gene data show CDR1 as SGHTA and CDR2 as FQGTGA. V shed 3 bases and J 6 bases; nucleotides not matched to a gene: 5. The length of the CDR3 is 16 residues. The CDR3 nucleotides are TGTGCCAGCAGCTTCTCTAGCGGGAGGGCTCCCGGGGAGCTGTTTTTT. Amino acids: CASSFSSGRAPGELFF.

Concerning this clone itself: Sequence at one end of the junction differs from germline and may be a read error. This chain links TRBV19 with TRBJ1-4; 9 nucleotides align to TRBD1. The CDR3 has 11 amino acids. Germline assignment: CDR1 LNHDA and CDR2 SQIVND (reference sequence). The CDR3 coding sequence is TGTGCCAGTAGCGGCCACCGGGACAGGGAATTT. It encodes CASSGHRDREF.

The chain carries TRBV29-1 and TRBJ2-3, with 15 bases fitting TRBD2. The CDR3 loop spans 14 amino acids. The germline V gene has CDR1 SQVTM and CDR2 ANQGSEA. J lost 4 bases, V lost 7 bases, and 3 bases had no gene match. The CDR3 DNA sequence: TGCAGCGCTGGGACTAGCGGGGGGTCAGATACGCAGTATTTT. Encoded protein: CSAGTSGGSDTQYF.

The gene calls are TRBV29-1 and TRBJ2-7; 11 positions agree with TRBD1. Germline CDR1 reads SQVTM; CDR2 reads ANQGSEA. The V segment lost 1 base and the J segment 4 bases; nucleotides outside the gene matches: 3. There are 14 residues in the CDR3. Written as DNA, the CDR3 is TGCAGCGTTGAAGGGGACAGGGGGAAGTACGAGCAGTACTTC. Amino acids: CSVEGDRGKYEQYF.

The gene calls are TRBV21-1 and TRBJ1-4; the table's TRBD1 call for D was not verified on the DNA. TRBV21-1 is a known pseudogene. The CDR3 has 16 residues. CDR3 residues: CASTPTGAGKNEKLFF. As DNA, the CDR3 is TGTGCCAGCACCCCGACAGGGGCGGGGAAGAATGAAAAACTGTTTTTT.

The gene calls are TRBV28 and TRBJ2-1; 7 bases are shared with TRBD2. Unmatched junction bases numbered 8, after V lost 6 bases and J lost 6 bases. This CDR3 has 14 residues. Germline-derived CDR1 and CDR2 are MDHEN and SYDVKM. CDR3 bases: TGTGCCAGCAGACCTTGGGGGGGGATCAATGAGCAGTTCTTC. This encodes CASRPWGGINEQFF.

The rearrangement links TRBV29-1 to TRBJ2-5; perhaps TRBD2 as D (5 bases). The better agreement between TRBJ2-7 and the DNA end casts doubt on the J call. This CDR3 is 14 amino acids long. Per germline, CDR1 SQVTM and CDR2 ANQGSEA. The CDR3 DNA follows: TGCAGCGTTGAGATTACTCGGGGAACCTACGAGCAGTACTTC. It encodes CSVEITRGTYEQYF.

The chain recombines TRBV7-2 with TRBJ1-5, with TRBD1 matching over 8 bases. This CDR3 has 16 residues. Germline lookup yields CDR1 SGHTA and CDR2 FQGNSA. V trimming: 1 base; J trimming: 6 bases; junction bases outside the gene matches: 8. CDR3 residues: CASSLVGRGRFQPQHF. The DNA for the CDR3 is TGTGCCAGCAGCTTAGTGGGCAGGGGGCGGTTTCAGCCCCAGCATTTT.

V is TRBV5-6 and J is TRBJ2-7; tentative D call: TRBD1 (5 bases). CDR3 size: 19 residues. Trimming shortened V by 4 bases and J by 5 bases, and 31 bases separated the two germline ends. Germline V gene lookup returns CDR1 SGHDT and CDR2 YYEEEE. Here the CDR3 DNA reads TGTGCCAGCAGCAATAAACCCTGGACCGGACACGCAAATGCGCACGAGCAGTACTTC. As protein: CASSNKPWTGHANAHEQYF.